Listed below are T cell receptor beta chains from one sample, sequenced in a study of T cells in Graves' hyperthyroidism and ophthalmopathy. MiXCR, run by TCRdb on the multiplex PCR reads, gives a single entry per CDR3 protein. Of some 400,000 distinct CDR3 sequences in the sample, roughly 13% are singletons; the top ten hold 9.5% to 11%. Sequencing was done on a sample of blood. These receptors originate from a woman aged 55-75 years with Graves' hyperthyroidism. Both conserved end residues are part of each CDR3. D genes are given only for firm matches.

V gene,D gene,CDR3 protein
TRBV5-1,NA,CASSEPDVADTQYF
TRBV5-4,NA,CASSFRGEGGDTQYF
TRBV6-1,NA,CASRGDRQGSWPQHF
TRBV3-1,TRBD1,CASSPRDRDSPLHF
TRBV25-1,TRBD2,CASSNGVAAGVNEQFF
TRBV11-3,NA,CASSPFEHPYNEQFF
TRBV3-1,NA,CASSHPSRQETQYF
TRBV7-9,NA,CASSSEGGSSYEQYF
TRBV11-2,TRBD1,CASSPSGQGAWETQYF
TRBV11-2,NA,CASSLVGVGGLVLNEQFF
TRBV28,TRBD1,CASSLFGTGYNEQFF
TRBV9,TRBD2,CASSVGVAGGSGELFF
TRBV7-2,TRBD2,CASSPRRLAGADEQFF
TRBV7-2,TRBD2,CASRRRVGDSTLSAGGSSYNEQFF
TRBV2,NA,CASTSGWTGELFF
TRBV6-1,NA,CASSEALLGGAYQETQYF
TRBV12-3/TRBV12-4,NA,CASRGGSFDSNQPQHF
TRBV20-1,TRBD1,CSARDMGQGYTGELFF
TRBV2,NA,CASSRAANYYGYTF
TRBV12-3/TRBV12-4,NA,CASSLRGGTEAFF
TRBV12-3/TRBV12-4,NA,CASSLDGGAEAFF
TRBV3-1,TRBD2,CASSQTRTSGRYNEQFF
TRBV11-2,NA,CASSLAQGSDTQYF
TRBV7-8,NA,CASRTTQGRAYEQYF
TRBV10-3,TRBD1,CAISKTGQSASGNTIYF
TRBV12-3/TRBV12-4,TRBD2,CASSPRWAGGPDTQYF
TRBV7-2,TRBD2,CASSFGLAGGETQYF
TRBV9,TRBD1,CASSAGQGERTAFF
TRBV9,TRBD2,CASSAPGLGYNEQFF
TRBV29-1,TRBD1,CSVTGQSNEQYF
TRBV6-2/TRBV6-3,TRBD2,CASSYSGRGGLAGTDNEQFF
TRBV2,NA,CASRPQGSDEQFF
TRBV20-1,NA,CSASGQSQETQYF
TRBV2,NA,CASDPGGLGGNTIYF